A selection of T cell receptor beta chains follows, all from one sample in a study of blood T cell repertoires in COVID-19. The table came from immunoSEQ multiplex PCR; TCRdb's copy has only in-frame clones and leaves some out. The table records about 140,000 clones, roughly 79% of them present only once. Material: PBMCs or T cells enriched from blood (not recorded which). These receptors were collected from a woman between 50 and 59 years old who had recovered from COVID-19. CDR3s include the opening cysteine and the closing phenylalanine or tryptophan. The D gene is left open where the match is weak. Only part of the rows carry a size: once, few, many, or a class if the clone is expanded.

D gene	clone size	V gene	J gene	CDR3 DNA	CDR3 protein
.	.	TRBV7-3	TRBJ1-2	TGTGCCAGCAGCTTAGGGCCAGACTATGGCTACACCTTC	CASSLGPDYGYTF
TRBD2	.	TRBV5-1	TRBJ2-7	TGCGCCAGCAGCTTTTCTAGGACTAGCGGGATATACGAGCAGTACTTC	CASSFSRTSGIYEQYF
.	.	TRBV10-2	TRBJ2-5	TGCGCCAGCATGGGCGACCAAGAGACCCAGTACTTC	CASMGDQETQYF
TRBD1	once	TRBV30	TRBJ1-3	TGTGCCTGGAGTCGACAGGGGGATGGCACCATATATTTT	CAWSRQGDGTIYF
.	.	TRBV4-2	TRBJ2-5	TGTGCCAGCAGCCAAGATTATCGGGAGACCCAGTACTTC	CASSQDYRETQYF
TRBD1	many	TRBV9	TRBJ1-4	TGTGCCAGCAGCGACGGGACAGCCGATAATGAAAAACTGTTTTTT	CASSDGTADNEKLFF
TRBD1	once	TRBV5-1	TRBJ2-7	TGCGCCAGCAGCCACCTAGGACAGGGGGACGAGCAGTACTTC	CASSHLGQGDEQYF
TRBD2	once	TRBV7-6	TRBJ2-3	TGTGCCAGCAGCCCACAGGGACTAGCGGCCAGCACAGATACGCAGTATTTT	CASSPQGLAASTDTQYF
TRBD1	.	TRBV7-9	TRBJ1-6	TGTGCCACAGGGACAGGGAATAATTCACCCCTCCACTTT	CATGTGNNSPLHF
TRBD2	.	TRBV5-1	TRBJ2-5	TGCGCCAGCAGCTTGGCCCGGACTAGTCAAGAGACCCAGTACTTC	CASSLARTSQETQYF
.	.	TRBV7-6	TRBJ1-3	TGTGCCAGCAGCTTAGAGAGGTCTCAGTCTGGAAACACCATATATTTT	CASSLERSQSGNTIYF
TRBD1	.	TRBV19	TRBJ1-5	TGTGCCAGTAGAACCGGGACAGGGGGTAGGGGCAATCAGCCCCAGCATTTT	CASRTGTGGRGNQPQHF
.	.	TRBV27	TRBJ1-5	TGTGCCAGCAGTTTATACGGAGCCAATCAGCCCCAGCATTTT	CASSLYGANQPQHF
TRBD2	.	TRBV2	TRBJ2-7	TGTGCCAGCAGTGATGGTGCTAGCGGCTACGAGCAGTACTTC	CASSDGASGYEQYF
TRBD1	.	TRBV14	TRBJ1-2	TGTGCCAGCAGCCAAGGGCGGCAGGGGGCGGGTAGTGGCTACACCTTC	CASSQGRQGAGSGYTF
.	once	TRBV19	TRBJ2-5	TGTGCCAGTACCCCGATAGGTGGAGAAAAGGAGACCCAGTACTTC	CASTPIGGEKETQYF
TRBD1	.	TRBV5-4	TRBJ1-6	TGTGCCAGCAGCTTTAGACGGGACAGGGCGATACTAAATTCACCCCTCCACTTT	CASSFRRDRAILNSPLHF
.	once	TRBV11-3	TRBJ1-1	TGTGCCAGCAGCTTAGAACGGGGAGACACTGAAGCTTTCTTT	CASSLERGDTEAFF
TRBD1	.	TRBV29-1	TRBJ1-1	TGCAGCGTTGGGTCCCAGGGGGACACTGAAGCTTTCTTT	CSVGSQGDTEAFF
.	.	TRBV3-1/TRBV3-2	TRBJ2-7	TGTGCCAGCAGCCCAGGCGGGGCAGAGGAGCAGTACTTC	CASSPGGAEEQYF
.	.	TRBV6-5	TRBJ2-5	TGTGCCAGCACCTCCGGCGGATCTAAGGAGACCCAGTACTTC	CASTSGGSKETQYF
.	.	TRBV5-1	TRBJ1-4	TGCGCCAGCAGCTTACAAAGGACATCTGCAACTAATGAAAAACTGTTTTTT	CASSLQRTSATNEKLFF